This TCR beta chain was identified during a study of blood T cells in healthy people across ages. Combining a sample-barcoded 5' primer with a J-beta primer mix, a second PCR ran for about 7 to 11 cycles. TCRdb recomputed calls from the 5' RACE reads with MiXCR, one row per CDR3 protein. The table lists around 1,000,000 distinct CDR3 sequences, approximately 25% of them singletons. V lost 0 bases, J lost 8 bases, and 17 bases lay in between. Germline V gene data show CDR1 as SGHTS and CDR2 as YDEGEE. The CDR3 runs to 15 residues. These data also formed part of another study, on T cells of mothers and their children. That work contributes: Donation was provided by three healthy Caucasian mothers along with their six children.

Sequencing was performed on blood. The V call is TRBV5-8, the J call TRBJ1-2; no clear D. The clonotype originates from a girl aged 2-9 years in good health. The CDR3 DNA sequence: TGTGCCAGCAGCTTGGAGCCGAATCTAAAGTTGGGCTACACCTTC. This gives the protein CASSLEPNLKLGYTF.